These T cell receptor beta chains were read from a single sample in a study of TIL therapy for anti-PD-1-resistant metastatic lung cancer. Some clones are missing from TCRdb's copy, which holds only in-frame ones; the method was immunoSEQ multiplex PCR. The sample includes nearly 60,000 clones, roughly 70% seen only once; the top ten take about 1.8%. The sample was blood, taken at baseline. The source of these receptors is a person between 30 and 80 years old with non-small cell lung cancer. Both conserved end residues are trimmed from each CDR3.

>TRBV19|TRBJ2-1
ASSNRDRGVNEQF
>TRBV7-6|TRBJ2-7
ASSSTRRYEQY
>TRBV4-3|TRBJ2-2
ASSQDYFQGTHTGELF
>TRBV6-1|TRBJ1-3
ASSEARGSVYGLSGNTIY
>TRBV21-1|TRBJ2-7
ASSKVLAGGSYEQY
>TRBV27|TRBJ2-5
ASSLTSGETQY
>TRBV11-2|TRBJ1-5
ASSQTGGGNQPQH
>TRBV28|TRBJ1-2
ASSLDSNYGYT
>TRBV28|TRBJ1-2
ASSLEGGDYGYT
>TRBV6-1|TRBJ1-2
ASRGTGDGGYT
>TRBV5-4|TRBJ2-7
ASSTGTGLGEQY
>TRBV2|TRBJ1-5
ASRERTGSIQPQH
>TRBV30|TRBJ2-7
AWNREDEQY
>TRBV28|TRBJ2-7
ASSLGAGQSLAYEQY
>TRBV27|TRBJ2-6
ASSPFRTSGANVLT
>TRBV19|TRBJ2-7
ASSRGTGAPYEQY
>TRBV4-3|TRBJ1-5
ASSQDLRFDQPQH
>TRBV5-1|TRBJ2-5
ASSLMPAGQETQY
>TRBV5-6|TRBJ2-2
ASSLGAIPRWLF
>TRBV5-5|TRBJ2-3
ASSFGRDTQY
>TRBV7-9|TRBJ1-4
ASSSGQGVEKLF
>TRBV28|TRBJ2-7
ASSLGFGHGAGESYEQY
>TRBV6-5|TRBJ1-6
ASSYGKKSYNSPLH
>TRBV5-6|TRBJ1-1
ASGLRNTEAF
>TRBV11-2|TRBJ2-3
ASSLRGGGTDTQY
>TRBV14|TRBJ1-2
TSSQDGYGYT
>TRBV7-2|TRBJ1-5
ASSMDRGGQPQH
>TRBV30|TRBJ1-1
AWSTLGVGEAF
>TRBV14|TRBJ2-5
ASSGTMAQIETQY
>TRBV29-1|TRBJ1-2
SVDSGDYGYT
>TRBV19|TRBJ2-4
ASSPASKNIQY
>TRBV5-6|TRBJ2-5
ASSLRETQY
>TRBV7-8|TRBJ2-2
ASSLRTAAVGMF
>TRBV9|TRBJ1-6
ASSQDSDYSPLH
>TRBV11-3|TRBJ2-5
ASSLGATSGSGETQY
>TRBV28|TRBJ2-1
ASSFASRGRPF
>TRBV7-9|TRBJ2-7
ASSASGPGTYHEQY
>TRBV7-6|TRBJ2-3
ASSAWDSWGGGGLRDTQY
>TRBV29-1|TRBJ2-1
SVARNQNNEQF
>TRBV11-3|TRBJ2-3
ASSFPNTDTQY
>TRBV27|TRBJ2-1
ASSLESSYNEQF
>TRBV10-1|TRBJ1-3
ASKESSGNTIY
>TRBV11-2|TRBJ2-1
ASSYTSGVSNEQF
>TRBV7-8|TRBJ2-7
ASSLVLAGAAEQY
>TRBV6-5|TRBJ1-4
ASRGQGHEKLF
>TRBV9|TRBJ2-3
ASSQNQGGGTDTQY
>TRBV28|TRBJ2-3
ASSPNGDSTDTQY
>TRBV29-1|TRBJ1-2
SVEGAPNYGYT
>TRBV5-4|TRBJ1-1
ASSPLTATNTEAF
>TRBV7-7|TRBJ1-6
ASETSGTGNSPLH
>TRBV19|TRBJ2-7
ASSMDRAAYEQY
>TRBV6-6|TRBJ2-7
ASSYQQVLSSYEQY
>TRBV6-1|TRBJ1-4
ASSEGTGGILANEKLF
>TRBV7-3|TRBJ2-7
ASSLTGTSGRSEQY
>TRBV5-4|TRBJ1-1
ASSPTKGTNTEAF
>TRBV7-9|TRBJ1-4
ASSLGRSNEKLF
>TRBV21-1|TRBJ2-5
ASGAAEFLQETQY
>TRBV29-1|TRBJ1-2
SVEDLWDWGYT
>TRBV9|TRBJ2-5
ASSGGTRDGTQY
>TRBV7-2|TRBJ1-2
ASSPGQGNYGYT